The 5 T cell receptor beta chains in this list originate from one sample, sequenced in a study of shared clonotypes between healthy human individuals. Generated by immunoSEQ multiplex PCR, the TCRdb table keeps only in-frame clones and is missing some. Altogether about 1 million clones are present, about 74% being singletons, with the ten largest covering around 1.5%. The specimen sequenced was memory CD4+ T cells sorted from blood. Noted subset: CD45RA-negative fraction. These receptors originate from a man younger than 30 in good health.

This chain joins TRBV6-6 and TRBJ2-7; 8 bases match TRBD1. Germline V gene data show CDR1 as MNHNY and CDR2 as SVGAGI (reference sequence). Losses at the gene ends were 2 bases for V and 7 bases for J; bases not matched to a gene: 7. The CDR3 runs 14 residues. For the CDR3, the DNA is TGTGCCAGCAGTTACGCAGGGGGCTCAAGAGAGCAGTACTTC. The encoded protein is CASSYAGGSREQYF.

This chain uses TRBV9 with TRBJ2-3, with unresolved D. This CDR3 comprises 15 residues. Germline CDR1 SGDLS, CDR2 YYNGEE. Trimming took 4 bases from V and 6 from J, leaving 18 bases between them. CDR3 sequence reads: CASSPKAERTDTQYF. DNA of the CDR3: TGTGCCAGCAGCCCAAAGGCAGAGAGGACGGATACGCAGTATTTT.

About this clone itself: In the same sample, other DNA sequences code for this CDR3. The chain employs TRBV7-2 and TRBJ1-1; D may be TRBD1 (5 bases). The germline CDR1 and CDR2 sequences are SGHTA and FQGNSA. Trimming stripped 3 bases from V and 7 bases from J, with 9 bases between. The CDR3 runs 12 residues. This CDR3 is CASSFGQGEAFF. CDR3 DNA: TGTGCCAGCAGCTTCGGCCAGGGTGAAGCTTTCTTT.

CDR3: CAWRDPYRANYGYTF. The CDR3 bases are TGTGCCTGGAGGGACCCATACAGGGCAAACTATGGCTACACCTTC. The chain carries TRBV30 and TRBJ1-2; D is perhaps TRBD1 (6 bases). CDR1 GTSNPN and CDR2 SVGIG come from the germline V gene (reference sequence). This CDR3 comprises 15 residues. Trimming stripped 3 bases from V and 2 bases from J, with 16 bases between.

The chain joins TRBV4-1 to TRBJ1-2; D may be TRBD1 (6 bases). V lost 0 bases and J lost 7, with 18 bases in between. Germline CDR1 and CDR2: MGHRA and YSYEKL. The CDR3 is 16 residues long. CDR3: CASSQDGGGPKGGYTF. DNA for the CDR3: TGCGCCAGCAGCCAAGATGGTGGGGGGCCCAAGGGTGGCTACACCTTC.